Following are 30 T cell receptor beta chains from one sample sequenced in a study of blood T cell repertoires in COVID-19. Profiling relied on immunoSEQ multiplex PCR, and the TCRdb table lists in-frame clones only, not all of them. The data hold about 380,000 clones, with 70% to 90% observed a single time. Sequenced input: PBMCs or T cells enriched from blood (not recorded which). All receptors derive from a woman aged 18-29 years who had recovered from COVID-19.

The chain couples TRBV3-1 (or the pseudogene TRBV3-2) to TRBJ1-6; possible D gene TRBD1, 5 bases. V lost 1 base to trimming and J lost 10 bases, with 8 bases between them. The CDR3 has 13 residues. Germline V gene data show CDR1 as LGHDT and CDR2 as YNNKEL (reference sequence). The CDR3 DNA reads TGTGCCAGCAGCCAAGGGAGGGACTCACCCCTCCACTTT. Translating it yields CASSQGRDSPLHF.

This clone has just a few counts. This chain connects TRBV4-2 to TRBJ1-2; a weak D match, TRBD1 (5 bases). CDR1 and CDR2 (germline): LGHNA, YNFKEQ. CDR3 length: 18 amino acids. V was shortened by 0 bases and J by 2 bases, with 19 bases between the two germline ends. CDR3 DNA sequence: TGTGCCAGCAGCCAAGAGCCCCCAGGGCGGTACCTCAACTATGGCTACACCTTC. Amino acid sequence: CASSQEPPGRYLNYGYTF.

CDR3 DNA: TGTGCCAGCAGCCAAGGAGGGACAGGGTACGAGCAGTACTTC. The encoded protein is CASSQGGTGYEQYF. The chain links TRBV3-1 (or the pseudogene TRBV3-2) to TRBJ2-7, with 9 bases lining up with TRBD1. The CDR3 sequence is 14 residues long. Germline V gene data show CDR1 as LGHDT and CDR2 as YNNKEL (reference sequence). V lost 1 base and J lost 4; bases outside the gene matches: 2.

This clone was picked up one time. The J gene is TRBJ2-2, the V gene TRBV28; D perhaps matches TRBD2 (5 bases). The CDR3 sequence is 13 residues long. Germline CDR1 is MDHEN and CDR2 is SYDVKM. The germline V and J ends were trimmed by 8 bases and 1 base, with 8 bases remaining between them. The CDR3 bases are TGTGCCAGCGTGGCGGGGAACACCGGGGAGCTGTTTTTT. Protein product: CASVAGNTGELFF. Based on the CDR3 plus reference TRBV28 and TRBJ2-2, the full variable domain is DVKVTQSSRYLVKRTGEKVFLECVQDMDHENMFWYRQDPGLGLRLIYFSYDVKMKEKGDIPEGYSVSREKKERFSLILESASTNQTSMYLCASVAGNTGELFFGEGSRLTVL.

The chain employs TRBV29-1 and TRBJ2-7; TRBD1 aligns across 7 bases. V lost 4 bases, J lost 0 bases, and 3 bases stayed unmatched. Germline CDR1 is SQVTM and CDR2 is ANQGSEA. The length of the CDR3 is 13 residues. The CDR3: CSVVRQGSYEQYF. The CDR3 nucleotides read TGCAGCGTTGTCAGACAGGGCTCCTACGAGCAGTACTTC.

This chain connects TRBV20-1 to TRBJ2-7, with D possibly being TRBD1 (6 bases). Trimming left V 6 bases short and J 6 bases short, with 12 bases between. CDR1 DFQATT and CDR2 SNEGSKA come from the germline V gene (reference sequence). The CDR3 has 11 amino acids. CDR3 bases: TGCAGTGCCAGGGGCGCCTTCGAGCAGTACTTC. Residues: CSARGAFEQYF.

CDR3 region: CAFEGAAWGYTF. CDR3 nucleotide sequence: TGTGCCTTTGAGGGGGCAGCCTGGGGCTACACCTTC. This chain joins TRBV30 and TRBJ1-2; TRBD1 matches at 7 bases. The CDR3 runs to 12 residues. Unmatched junction bases numbered 10, after V lost 7 bases and J lost 8 bases. Germline V CDR1 and CDR2: GTSNPN, SVGIG (reference sequence).

This clone was counted a single time. The genes are TRBV2 and TRBJ1-4; 7 nucleotides line up with TRBD1. The ends lost 6 bases at V and 4 bases at J; junction bases unmatched: 5. In germline, CDR1 is SNHLY, CDR2 FYNNEI. The CDR3 sequence is 14 residues long. The CDR3 DNA is TGTGCCAGCAGGCCAACAGGGGTTAATGAAAAACTGTTTTTT. Translating gives CASRPTGVNEKLFF.

V and J are TRBV7-2 and TRBJ2-7; TRBD1 aligns across 10 bases. Germline loops: CDR1 SGHTA, CDR2 FQGNSA. The CDR3 covers 15 residues. The ends lost 5 bases at V and 0 bases at J; junction bases unmatched: 4. The CDR3 reads CASSHRQGASYEQYF. CDR3 DNA: TGTGCCAGCAGCCATAGACAGGGGGCCTCCTACGAGCAGTACTTC.

This clone was seen just once. The J gene is TRBJ2-7, the V gene TRBV30, with 9 nucleotides matching TRBD1. J gave up 2 bases and V 0 bases, and 17 bases lay outside the gene matches. CDR3 length equals 19 residues. Germline loops: CDR1 GTSNPN, CDR2 SVGIG (reference sequence). CDR3 nucleotides: TGTGCCTGGAGTGTATGGACAGGGGATAACCCCTCTCAAACCTACGAGCAGTACTTC. Its translation is CAWSVWTGDNPSQTYEQYF.

V gene TRBV18 combines with J gene TRBJ1-2, with 7 bases lining up with TRBD1. The germline V gene encodes CDR1 KGHSH and CDR2 LQKENI. The CDR3 has 15 amino acids. V lost 1 base and J lost 11; bases outside the gene matches: 13. This chain's CDR3 is CASSPQTLGQIVYTF. The CDR3 nucleotides are TGTGCCAGCTCACCACAAACGCTGGGACAGATCGTTTACACCTTC.

The genes are TRBV7-9 and TRBJ1-3; D gene uncertain. CDR1 is SEHNR, CDR2 FQNEAQ, per germline (reference sequence). V was clipped by 5 bases and J by 4 bases, with 18 bases between them. The CDR3 covers 16 residues. The CDR3 loop is CASSPSDRTKGNTIYF. In DNA form, the CDR3 reads TGTGCCAGCAGCCCTAGCGACCGGACGAAAGGAAACACCATATATTTT. Full variable domain (rest looked up from reference TRBV7-9 and TRBJ1-3): DTGVSQNPRHKITKRGQNVTFRCDPISEHNRLYWYRQTLGQGPEFLTYFQNEAQLEKSRLLSDRFSAERPKGSFSTLEIQRTEQGDSAMYLCASSPSDRTKGNTIYFGEGSWLTVV.

The gene calls are TRBV5-1 and TRBJ2-1; TRBD1 might be the D (5 bases). CDR1 SGHRS and CDR2 YFSETQ come from the germline V gene. The CDR3 runs 14 residues. The V gene lost 7 bases and the J gene lost 0 bases, with 11 bases spanning the gap. CDR3 nucleotide sequence: TGCGCCAGCGAAAGGGGCGCCTCCTACAATGAGCAGTTCTTC. It yields the protein CASERGASYNEQFF.

The chain combines TRBV5-1 with TRBJ2-7; a weak D match, TRBD1 (5 bases). V lost 0 bases to trimming and J lost 2 bases, with 9 bases between them. CDR1 and CDR2 from the germline V gene are SGHRS and YFSETQ. The CDR3 loop spans 14 amino acids. Here the CDR3 DNA reads TGCGCCAGCAGCTTGGAGGGGATGACCTACGAGCAGTACTTC. Translation gives CASSLEGMTYEQYF.

V gene TRBV9 combines with J gene TRBJ2-1; 7 positions agree with TRBD2. The CDR3 runs 15 residues. Unmatched junction bases numbered 7, after V lost 2 bases and J lost 5 bases. Germline CDR1 is SGDLS and CDR2 is YYNGEE. DNA for the CDR3: TGTGCCAGCAGCGTGGGAGGGCCCGGGAACAATGAGCAGTTCTTC. Encoded protein: CASSVGGPGNNEQFF. Based on the CDR3 plus reference TRBV9 and TRBJ2-1, the full variable domain is DSGVTQTPKHLITATGQRVTLRCSPRSGDLSVYWYQQSLDQGLQFLIQYYNGEERAKGNILERFSAQQFPDLHSELNLSSLELGDSALYFCASSVGGPGNNEQFFGPGTRLTVL.

The rearrangement joins TRBV30 to TRBJ2-3; TRBD2 matches 10 bases. Germline-derived CDR1 and CDR2 are GTSNPN and SVGIG (reference sequence). The CDR3 is made up of 15 amino acids. With 3 bases clipped from V and 5 bases from J, the junction kept 8 bases outside the gene matches. The CDR3 sequence: CAWSASGGAGDTQYF. CDR3 nucleotides: TGTGCCTGGAGCGCGAGCGGGGGGGCGGGAGATACGCAGTATTTT.

The chain has TRBV9 and TRBJ2-1, with 10 bases that match TRBD2. The CDR3 spans 13 residues. Germline CDR1 and CDR2: SGDLS and YYNGEE. Losses at the gene ends were 0 bases for V and 15 bases for J; bases not matched to a gene: 6. CDR3 region: CASSVASGGGTFF. The CDR3 DNA reads TGTGCCAGCAGCGTAGCTAGCGGGGGTGGCACGTTCTTC.

V and J are TRBV4-2 and TRBJ2-5; 14 nucleotides agree with TRBD2. The ends lost 4 bases at V and 5 bases at J; junction bases unmatched: 6. The CDR3 is 16 amino acids. Looked up from germline, CDR1 is LGHNA and CDR2 is YNFKEQ. The DNA of the CDR3 is TGTGCCAGCAGCCCGAGGACTAGCGGGGGGAGGGAGACCCAGTACTTC. This sequence encodes CASSPRTSGGRETQYF.

This clone was picked up a small number of times. The chain has TRBV6-5 and TRBJ2-7; 9 bases agree with TRBD1. V shed 4 bases, J shed 2 bases, and the junction held 6 bases outside the gene matches. The germline V gene has CDR1 MNHEY and CDR2 SVGAGI. The CDR3 runs to 15 residues. CDR3: CASSLQGAAAYEQYF. The CDR3 nucleotides are TGTGCCAGCAGTTTACAGGGGGCGGCAGCCTACGAGCAGTACTTC.

The chain joins TRBV14 to TRBJ1-1, with a weak D call TRBD1 (6 bases). Germline-derived CDR1 and CDR2 are SGHDN and FVKESK. This CDR3 has 15 residues. The V end was cut by 1 base, the J end by 4 bases, with 13 bases between. CDR3 sequence: CASSQVGGAPTEAFF. The CDR3 DNA reads as TGTGCCAGCAGCCAAGTGGGGGGGGCCCCCACTGAAGCTTTCTTT.

The rearrangement links TRBV19 to TRBJ2-7, with D hard to call. The CDR3 has 14 residues. Deletions cut 3 bases from V and 0 bases from J, with 9 bases between. CDR1 LNHDA and CDR2 SQIVND come from the germline V gene (reference sequence). The CDR3 sequence is CASSIQSSSYEQYF. In DNA, the CDR3 is TGTGCCAGTAGTATCCAGTCCAGCTCCTACGAGCAGTACTTC.

The chain joins TRBV24-1 to TRBJ2-5; TRBD1 matches 8 bases. The CDR3 totals 16 residues. V shed 6 bases and J 5 bases; nucleotides not matched to a gene: 13. Germline V gene lookup returns CDR1 KGHDR and CDR2 SFDVKD. The CDR3, as DNA: TGTGCCACCAGTAATCACAGGGGGACGGATTTGGAGACCCAGTACTTC. Protein: CATSNHRGTDLETQYF.

This rearrangement joins TRBV9 to TRBJ2-3, with a weak D call TRBD2 (7 bases). V lost 4 bases and J 2 bases, leaving 17 bases between the germline ends. The germline V gene has CDR1 SGDLS and CDR2 YYNGEE. The length of the CDR3 is 16 residues. Here the CDR3 reads CASSLTIAGATDTQYF. DNA of the CDR3: TGTGCCAGCAGCCTAACCATCGCGGGGGCCACAGATACGCAGTATTTT.

The gene calls are TRBV2 and TRBJ2-3; D is perhaps TRBD2 (5 bases). Trimming removed 11 bases at V and 2 bases at J, with 14 bases between. Germline V gene data show CDR1 as SNHLY and CDR2 as FYNNEI. The CDR3 length is 13 residues. DNA of the CDR3: TGTGCCTCGAGAGGCGGGCTCACAGATACGCAGTATTTT. Residues: CASRGGLTDTQYF. Using reference TRBV2 and TRBJ2-3 for the parts outside the CDR3, the full variable domain is EPEVTQTPSHQVTQMGQEVILRCVPISNHLYFYWYRQILGQKVEFLVSFYNNEISEKSEIFDDQFSVERPDGSNFTLKIRSTKLEDSAMYFCASRGGLTDTQYFGPGTRLTVL.

The chain recombines TRBV5-4 with TRBJ2-3, with D possibly TRBD2 on 6 matching bases. The CDR3 has 16 residues. Trimming pared 2 bases from V and 6 bases from J, leaving 19 bases between. Germline CDR1 SGHNT, CDR2 YYREEE (reference sequence). CDR3 sequence: CASSFGPKGRLDTQYF. The CDR3 DNA is TGTGCCAGCAGCTTTGGCCCTAAGGGGAGGCTGGATACGCAGTATTTT.

This chain connects TRBV6-2 or TRBV6-3 to TRBJ1-2, with D unresolved. The germline V and J ends were trimmed by 2 bases and 0 bases, with 7 bases remaining between them. CDR1 and CDR2 from the germline V gene are MNHEY and SVGEGT. The CDR3 spans 14 residues. The CDR3 DNA reads TGTGCCAGCAGTTACGTGGCAGCTAACTATGGCTACACCTTC. Translating it yields CASSYVAANYGYTF.

The gene calls are TRBV4-1 and TRBJ1-6, with D tentatively TRBD1 (5 bases). The CDR3 is made up of 16 amino acids. Trimming cost V 1 base and J 7 bases, with 14 bases left between them. The germline CDR1 and CDR2 sequences are MGHRA and YSYEKL. The CDR3 reads CASSQADWQGNSPLHF. Written as DNA, the CDR3 is TGCGCCAGCAGCCAAGCCGATTGGCAGGGCAATTCACCCCTCCACTTT.

The V and J genes are TRBV2 and TRBJ1-2; possible D gene TRBD1, 6 bases. CDR3 length: 13 residues. V was shortened by 0 bases and J by 4 bases, with 6 bases between the two germline ends. In germline, CDR1 is SNHLY, CDR2 FYNNEI. This CDR3 reads CASSEAGGYGYTF. The CDR3 bases are TGTGCCAGCAGTGAAGCAGGGGGCTATGGCTACACCTTC.

This chain links TRBV18 with TRBJ2-1, with TRBD2 as a possible D gene (6 bases). The V end was cut by 2 bases, the J end by 13 bases, with 18 bases between. Germline V lookup: CDR1 KGHSH, CDR2 LQKENI. The CDR3 is made up of 14 amino acids. The CDR3 here is CASSPWVSGAVQFF. In nucleotides, the CDR3 is TGTGCCAGCTCACCATGGGTTAGCGGTGCCGTACAGTTCTTC.

The chain recombines TRBV12-3 or TRBV12-4 with TRBJ1-2; tentatively, D is TRBD1 (5 bases). Trimming removed 4 bases from V and 2 bases from J, with 8 bases in between. The CDR3 length is 13 residues. The CDR3 here is CASSWGTNYGYTF. The DNA for the CDR3 is TGTGCCAGCAGTTGGGGCACCAACTATGGCTACACCTTC.